This TCR beta chain was identified in a study of T cell responses to AZD1222 COVID-19 vaccine. As to this clone: Germline and junction disagree at one end, which may indicate a read error.

This table comes from immunoSEQ multiplex PCR, and its TCRdb copy is limited to in-frame clones, with some not included. The sample has some 130,000 clones; about 92% are singletons. Germline values: CDR1 SSHAT, CDR2 FNYEAQ (reference sequence). This CDR3 contains 17 residues. Sequencing was performed on peripheral blood, taken on day 0 of AZD1222 vaccination. This sequence was found in an adult in good health. V usage is TRBV7-7 and J usage is TRBJ1-4, with D perhaps matching TRBD1 (6 bases). The CDR3 is CASRTTGILRPDEKLFF. CDR3 bases: TGTGCTAGCAGAACAACAGGGATTTTGCGTCCGGATGAAAAACTGTTTTTT. The full variable domain, rest sourced from reference TRBV7-7 and TRBJ1-4, is GAGVSQSPRYKVTKRGQDVTLRCDPISSHATLYWYQQALGQGPEFLTYFNYEAQPDKSGLPSDRFSAERPEGSISTLTIQRTEQRDSAMYRCASRTTGILRPDEKLFFGSGTQLSVL.